This T cell receptor (beta chain) emerged from a study of T cell repertoires in cytomegalovirus infection. Study details: HLA-B-restricted CMV epitopes that are well studied were used alongside recently identified HLA-C-restricted ones. A matching HLA type, together with CMV infection, was signaled by public TCR beta signatures.

In this sample, this clonotype turned up many times. Antigen: not known. Germline lookup yields CDR1 SGHTA and CDR2 FQGNSA. This CDR3 has 13 residues. Trimming took off 5 bases at V and 6 bases at J, with 12 bases between the two ends. TCRdb re-derived calls from the reads in MiXCR, one entry per CDR3 protein. The data show roughly 700,000 distinct CDR3 sequences, with around 30% seen just once and 15% to 20% held by the top ten. This chain joins TRBV7-2 and TRBJ2-3; D gene ambiguous. The source material was cultured PBMCs, sampled from culture after CMV antigen stimulation. This receptor was obtained from a human donor in good health (CMV status not recorded). Some clones in this sample may be carry-over from other donors' samples. The DNA for the CDR3 is TGTGCCAGCAGCACCGTTATGCGGGATACGCAGTATTTT. Its translation: CASSTVMRDTQYF.